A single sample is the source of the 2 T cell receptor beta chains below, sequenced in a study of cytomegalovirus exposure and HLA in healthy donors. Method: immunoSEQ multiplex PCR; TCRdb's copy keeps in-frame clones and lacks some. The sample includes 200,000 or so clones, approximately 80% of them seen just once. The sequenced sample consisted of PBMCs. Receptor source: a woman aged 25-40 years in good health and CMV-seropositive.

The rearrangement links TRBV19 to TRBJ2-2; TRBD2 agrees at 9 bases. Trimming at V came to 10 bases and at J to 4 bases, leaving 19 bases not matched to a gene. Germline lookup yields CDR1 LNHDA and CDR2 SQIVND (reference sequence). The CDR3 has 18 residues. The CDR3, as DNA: TGTGCCACCTTCCAGAGCGGGAGGTTTCGTTCGGGCACCGGGGAGCTGTTTTTT. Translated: CATFQSGRFRSGTGELFF.

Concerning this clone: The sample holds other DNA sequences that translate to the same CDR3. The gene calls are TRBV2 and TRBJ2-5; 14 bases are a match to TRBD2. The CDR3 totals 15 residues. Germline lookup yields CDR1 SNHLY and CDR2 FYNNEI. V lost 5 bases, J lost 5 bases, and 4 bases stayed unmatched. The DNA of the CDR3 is TGTGCCAGCAGTCCAAGACTAGCGGGGGGGGAGACCCAGTACTTC. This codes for CASSPRLAGGETQYF.